The rows below give T cell receptor beta chains drawn from one sample of a study of T cell changes during pregnancy in multiple sclerosis. The assay was immunoSEQ multiplex PCR, and TCRdb's table has in-frame clones only and misses some. Seen here are under 70,000 clones, 90% to 95% observed once, and the top ten hold over 2%. The sample consisted of CD8+ T cells from peripheral blood mononuclear cells, taken after pregnancy. The receptors derive from a female donor with multiple sclerosis, enrolled in a pregnancy study. Each CDR3 is given with its conserved first and last residue. The order of the fields is D gene, J gene, V gene, CDR3 protein. D genes are given only for firm matches.

. TRBJ2-2 TRBV28 CASSLSRSGLTGELFF
. TRBJ1-1 TRBV19 CASMDWGNTEAFF
TRBD1 TRBJ1-4 TRBV7-9 CASSAIGQGAGEKLFF
. TRBJ1-2 TRBV25-1 CASSDPSSGVGNYGYTF
TRBD2 TRBJ2-3 TRBV7-9 CASRGLAGGNTDTQYF
. TRBJ2-1 TRBV6-1 CASIEKDWISYNEQFF
TRBD1 TRBJ2-3 TRBV5-1 CASSLRQGATDTQYF
. TRBJ2-7 TRBV7-8 CASSLPPGQQYF
. TRBJ1-2 TRBV27 CASKAGSYYGYTF
. TRBJ2-2 TRBV27 CASSLSWGSDWIF